The source of this TCR beta chain is a study of CD8+CD57+ T cells in acquired aplastic anemia (dated by TCRdb to the late 2010s). With regard to the full study: A mean of about 3 ug of DNA, ranging from roughly 0.2 to 27.4 ug, was extracted from sorted CD4+ and CD8+ cells. General findings and caveats noted by the study authors: Twenty-nine CD8+ CDR3 sequences were shared between patients and controls but appeared highly expressed in patients and within their immunodominant clones. CD8+ Simpson's diversity did not differ significantly between patients and healthy controls (P=0.060).

This clonotype came up once. What antigen it recognizes has not been identified. No base qualities exist here, and no much larger clone lies one base off it. One read alone is weak evidence. TCR beta VDJ combination and CDR3 sequence profiling used genomic DNA as the template. TCR repertoire sequencing was run on an Illumina HiSeq 2000. Concerning the study's data processing: Repertoire assessment relied on Simpson's diversity index, CDR3 size and DJ length profiles, and TRBV/TRBJ rearrangement plots. The most abundant DNA sequence in the deep sequencing data was taken as the immunodominant clone. CDR3 amino acid sequences were screened for sharing across subjects and compared with published repertoires and the VDJdb database. Through fastp at Q25 and MiXCR, TCRdb rebuilt clones from the public reads, retaining in-frame beta chains. Under each unique CDR3 protein, matching rows form one entry showing the most common genes and DNA. These V and J calls originate from TCRdb's pipeline instead of the authors' own analysis. A total of 250,000 to 300,000 distinct CDR3 sequences appear in this sample, around 60% of them only once. Roughly 8% of the sample belongs to the ten largest clones.

In the study, sorted CD4+ and CD8+ blood T cells from patients with severe aplastic anemia and from healthy subjects underwent deep sequencing of TCR repertoires. Ficoll-Paque density gradient centrifugation was used to isolate peripheral blood mononuclear cells. Before DNA extraction, CD4+ and CD8+ T cells were sorted by FACS or by magnetic beads. Specimen: sorted CD4+, CD8+, or CD8+CD57+ T cells (not recorded which) from PBMCs. The TCR was taken from a human donor with severe aplastic anemia or a healthy control (not recorded which).

Read as DNA, the sequence is TGCGCCAGCAGCTCGCCGGACACCAGCGGGGAGCTGTTTTTT. Its amino acids are CASSSPDTSGELFF. The chain employs TRBV5-1 and TRBJ2-2, and TRBD1 may be the D gene, going by 5 matching bases. The CDR3 sequence holds 14 residues, the cysteine and phenylalanine included. Only the CDR3 region is kept as DNA, spanning 42 bases read in frame from base 1. CDR1 and CDR2 are drawn from the germline V gene: SGHRS, YFSETQ. Trimming removed 3 bases from V and 7 bases from J, leaving 13 bases between the germline ends.